This T cell receptor beta chain was found in a study of cytomegalovirus exposure and HLA in healthy donors (TCRdb year 2017). With respect to the entire study: According to an earlier analysis of several hundred of the donors, about 179 million T cells yielded 117 million unique TCR beta sequences and 276 Gb of sequence data. The study combined high-throughput TCR immunosequencing, statistical association of individual TCRs with disease status, and machine learning to predict cytomegalovirus infection status. Among 350 to 400 genotyped donors of the cohort, an average of about 240,000 unique TCR beta nucleotide sequences were sequenced per donor, about a sixth of them non-productive. In the later analysis, no new phenotypic data were used to find candidate immune exposures; instead, reliance was placed on TCR beta sequences and their occurrence across donors. A later analysis re-examined previously published TCR beta repertoires from more than 550 donors and added high-resolution HLA genotyping to investigate patterns of TCR occurrence. To decide whether each TCR beta V gene segment behaved as functional or pseudogenic, an earlier analysis of some 580 of the donors relied on high-throughput TCR beta sequencing. A later genetic analysis used genome-wide SNP genotypes for 398 of the 666 donors, treating that subset as a discovery cohort. Several DR-DQ haplotypes were handled as single units for association and clustering because linkage in the cohort was strong. Class I and class II HLA loci were covered by the typing at four-digit resolution. The study profiled the T cell repertoires of 666 subjects by immunosequencing and related them to cytomegalovirus serostatus. Donor age, sex, ethnicity and CMV serostatus were compiled together with the repertoire data. The study aimed to test whether cataloging public T cell receptors could reveal signatures of past pathogen exposure. Besides the first cohort of approximately 710 subjects, a separate validation cohort made up of 120 different subjects was used. An early release that covered fewer than 750 HLA-typed donors contained 250 to 350 gigabases of sequencing data and about 93 million unique TCR sequences. The number of donors typed differed by locus, with 629-630 for A, B, C, DRB1 and DQB1, 522 for DQA1, approximately 580 for DPA1, and under 490 for DPB1. Every repertoire in the discovery cohort had been generated on one and the same sequencing platform. Of the roughly 410 genotyped donors, less than 85% were placed in the genetic ancestry cluster associated with self-reported Caucasian donors.

As to this clone: The antigen it recognizes is unknown. Per-base qualities were not stored, and no clone one base away is much larger.

Broad study findings and their caveats: Correlated functional status among segregating V segments might reflect linkage disequilibrium, but an unknown experimental factor could not be ruled out. The cohort was sequenced for TCR beta chains only, and without alpha or paired-chain data the features that could be detected were limited. In vitro tests confirmed that three of the cytomegalovirus-associated TCR beta chains recognize cytomegalovirus antigens. Because counts were too low, seventeen rarely observed V segments, including chromosome 9 orphons, were excluded from the earlier analysis of several hundred of the donors. Most TCR sequences were observed very rarely across donors, whereas some public TCRs were present in many individuals. The authors suggested that the approach could potentially be extended to other disease states and immunological phenotypes. When HLA alleles, especially DR and DQ, strongly co-occurred, TCR associations were difficult to assign to individual alleles. Most CMV-associated TCR beta chains appeared to be HLA-restricted in a later analysis, and the HLA associations seemed to be driven largely by CMV exposure. In a later analysis, the rate of TCR association differed among HLA loci, with DRB1 alleles having the most associated TCRs and HLA-C alleles having the fewest. The classifier was reported to diagnose cytomegalovirus status with high specificity and sensitivity in both the original cohort and the validation cohort. Some IMGT-functional V segments, including TRBV6-2 and TRBV6-3, could not be told apart with the 87-base-pair reads, so those segments were excluded. Broadly in line with IMGT annotations, most TCR beta V segments showed up in productive rearrangements about 87% or about 30% of the time in an earlier analysis of around 600 of the donors. A cluster of highly shared sequence variants was judged likely to represent a technical artifact of the sequencing pipeline. Because some donors lacked HLA typing at each locus, the association tests relied only on the typed subset. A further reported finding was that TCR beta sequences accurately predicted the HLA-A and HLA-B alleles for most subjects in the first cohort. According to a later genetic analysis, donors in an Asian-associated ancestry cluster had fewer N-insertions in productive TCRs than the approximately 670-donor mean. The only immune exposure information available for the cohort was CMV serostatus. A later analysis associated 16,951 TCR beta sequences with specific HLA alleles at a false discovery rate of 0.05. A later analysis found that HLA-associated TCR beta chains were more clonally expanded and had lower generation probabilities than equally common non-associated chains. A total of 150 to 200 TCR beta chains were listed by the study as associated with cytomegalovirus. Several of the top co-occurrence clusters appeared to be linked to parvovirus B19, influenza, CMV and Epstein-Barr virus, according to a later analysis. Roughly uniform sequencing depth across donors was assumed in presence/absence analyses, although this assumption may not hold. A later genetic analysis associated a missense DCLRE1C variant with V-gene and J-gene trimming of TCR beta chains, and an independent cohort replicated the association.

V is pared back by 6 bases and J by 5 bases, with 18 bases lying between the germline termini. The cysteine opens and the phenylalanine closes a CDR3 of 15 amino acids. CDR3 DNA is the only sequence kept; it has 45 bases, read in frame from the first base. Via the germline V gene, CDR1 is MRHNA and CDR2 SNTAGT. The library was made by the immunoSEQ multiplex PCR assay. A mixture of 60 forward primers for TCR Vbeta segments and 13 reverse primers for TCR Jbeta segments was used in the multiplex PCR. A multiplex PCR assay on genomic DNA amplified the CDR3 region of rearranged TCR beta genes. On the Illumina HiSeq System, the amplified TCR beta libraries were sequenced as 87-base-pair reads. The study's own analysis went as follows. In a later analysis, roughly 80 million unique TCR beta chains were counted across the roughly 670 repertoires, and around 10 million of these chains were shared by at least two donors. A nearest-neighbor algorithm error-corrected the raw reads and collapsed the reads into unique sequences, merging closely related sequences to remove PCR and sequencing errors. To assign V, D and J gene segments, CDR3 sequences were aligned to IMGT reference sequences. For a sequence to be retained, a match of at least six nucleotides to both a V gene segment and a J gene segment was required. Rearrangements were called productive when the CDR3 lacked stop codons and stayed in frame with V and J; all others were non-productive. CDR3 was defined according to IMGT convention as the region running from the second conserved V-encoded cysteine to the conserved J-encoded phenylalanine. The earlier analysis of 587 of the donors excluded sequences that lacked an unambiguous match to a single V gene segment. An earlier analysis of a few hundred of the donors called V segments functional above 56.7% productive rearrangements and segregating when the between-donor standard deviation exceeded 5%. A statistical classification framework was built for diagnosing cytomegalovirus status from the catalog of TCR beta chain sequences. In a later analysis, V and J genes were assigned by comparing TCR nucleotide sequences against IMGT/GENE-DB human TR gene sequences. The TCRdist pipeline was used in a later analysis to assign CDR3 sequences and most-parsimonious VDJ recombination scenarios. A later analysis defined each TCR beta chain by its CDR3 amino acid sequence plus V-gene family, and excluded reads lacking a unique V-gene family. To address suspected cross-contamination and a sequencing artifact, a later analysis removed a few hundred highly shared, low-generation-probability nucleotide sequences. In a later analysis, a clonal expansion index was calculated for each public chain from normalized within-repertoire ranks of inferred template counts. Generation probabilities in a later analysis came from a VDJ recombination model fitted to out-of-frame rearrangements, and those results were checked against IGoR. In a later analysis, hypergeometric tests were used to score TCR-TCR, TCR-HLA and TCR-CMV co-occurrence, with a repertoire-size bias correction applied to TCR pairs. In a later analysis, false discovery rates were estimated by permuting HLA or CMV assignments 20 times. In a later analysis, co-occurring TCRs were grouped using DBSCAN, with TCRdist sequence similarity added in when clustering inside HLA-allele-positive subsets. Co-occurrence clustering excluded repertoires with fewer than 30,000 or more than 120,000 public chains, plus five with anomalous nucleotide sharing. TCRdb's version of the immuneACCESS table is confined to in-frame rearrangements and falls short of the full clone set. An unresolved V gene accounts for under half of the shortfall where checked; the remainder is of unknown origin. V, J and clone size are taken as reported in that table, and D and trimming were inferred from the DNA itself. Across this sample there are fewer than 350,000 clones, with approximately 90% seen only once. The ten biggest clones cover about 2% of the sample.

The cohort was made up of approximately 670 healthy bone marrow donors. Cohort members were all nominally healthy when sampled, although unrecorded immune exposures were likely present. The donor was CMV seronegative and was included in the group of 352 seronegative cohort members. Every donor gave a peripheral blood sample, and the peripheral blood mononuclear cells from that sample were used for TCR beta sequencing. Genomic DNA was extracted from the blood cell samples with the Qiagen DNeasy Blood Extraction Kit. The sequence links TRBV6-4 to TRBJ2-3; a tentative D call is TRBD2 (7 bases match). The sequence was obtained from a young woman in good health and CMV-seronegative. Sequenced sample: PBMCs. The nucleotide sequence is TGTGCCAGCAGCGCTCAGGGAGGGGGGAGAGATACGCAGTATTTT. Its coded protein is CASSAQGGGRDTQYF.